Below, 9 T cell receptor beta chains from the same sample are listed, as sequenced in a study of blood T cell repertoires in COVID-19. Produced via immunoSEQ multiplex PCR; TCRdb's table is partial and in-frame only. Counted here are about 190,000 clones, about 88% occurring once; the ten biggest clones make up approximately 5%. Sequencing was carried out using peripheral blood. Every receptor here comes from an elderly woman with acute or convalescent COVID-19.

The V call is TRBV6-1, the J call TRBJ1-1; unclear D gene. CDR1 is MNHNS and CDR2 is SASEGT in the germline V gene. This CDR3 contains 12 residues. Trimming shortened V by 3 bases and J by 7 bases, and 9 bases separated the two germline ends. CDR3 bases: TGTGCCAGCAGTGAGGGAGTTTTTGAAGCTTTCTTT. Amino acids: CASSEGVFEAFF.

V and J are TRBV5-4 and TRBJ1-1; TRBD1 agrees at 8 bases. V lost 1 base to trimming and J lost 6 bases; unmatched junction nucleotides: 11. CDR3 length equals 16 residues. Germline assignment: CDR1 SGHNT and CDR2 YYREEE (reference sequence). The CDR3 sequence is CASSLKGQGNVAEAFF. CDR3 nucleotide sequence: TGTGCCAGCAGCTTGAAAGGACAGGGAAACGTTGCTGAAGCTTTCTTT.

This chain joins TRBV9 and TRBJ2-7; perhaps TRBD1 as D (6 bases). Germline V gives CDR1 SGDLS, CDR2 YYNGEE. Trimming removed 4 bases at V and 3 bases at J, with 17 bases between. This CDR3 is 15 amino acids long. The CDR3 loop reads CASSMQGYRYYEQYF. The CDR3, as DNA: TGTGCCAGCAGCATGCAGGGGTACCGTTACTACGAGCAGTACTTC.

CDR3 sequence: CASSVREGTGANVLTF. The CDR3 coding sequence is TGTGCCAGCAGCGTAAGGGAGGGTACTGGGGCCAACGTCCTGACTTTC. This rearrangement joins TRBV9 to TRBJ2-6, with 7 positions matching TRBD2. V lost 1 base and J lost 2; bases outside the gene matches: 3. Germline V gene data show CDR1 as SGDLS and CDR2 as YYNGEE. CDR3 size: 16 residues.

J is TRBJ2-2 and V is TRBV7-2; D not resolved. Germline V lookup: CDR1 SGHTA, CDR2 FQGNSA. The V and J ends lost 5 bases and 5 bases respectively, with 12 bases between them. This CDR3 has 14 residues. In DNA, the CDR3 is TGTGCCAGCAGCCCGTACTCAGGAACCGGGGAGCTGTTTTTT. It translates to CASSPYSGTGELFF.

The chain recombines TRBV28 with TRBJ2-6; D not certain. Trimming removed 7 bases at V and 0 bases at J, with 16 bases between. Germline V gene data show CDR1 as MDHEN and CDR2 as SYDVKM. This CDR3 spans 17 amino acids. This CDR3 reads CASKAGNLLSGANVLTF. DNA of the CDR3: TGTGCCAGCAAGGCAGGCAACCTTCTCTCTGGGGCCAACGTCCTGACTTTC.

In its sample, this clone was seen once. The V gene is TRBV18, the J gene TRBJ2-7, with 8 bases matching TRBD1. J lost 4 bases, V lost 3 bases, and 8 bases had no gene match. Germline lookup yields CDR1 KGHSH and CDR2 LQKENI. The CDR3 is 15 amino acids. The CDR3 region has the DNA TGTGCCAGCTCACCGACAGGGGTCGAAGGGTACGAGCAGTACTTC. Translating gives CASSPTGVEGYEQYF.

This clone has a single count. This chain joins TRBV10-3 and TRBJ2-6, with 10 bases that match TRBD1. Germline V gene data show CDR1 as ENHRY and CDR2 as SYGVKD. The length of the CDR3 is 18 residues. Trimming took 4 bases from V and 1 from J; bases not matched to a gene: 7. The CDR3 is CAISGGQGIWSGANVLTF. DNA of the CDR3: TGTGCCATCAGTGGGGGACAGGGGATCTGGTCTGGGGCCAACGTCCTGACTTTC.

V is TRBV6-5 and J is TRBJ2-1; D is unresolved. With 2 bases removed from V and 5 bases from J, the gap between germline ends came to 10 bases. Germline-derived CDR1 and CDR2 are MNHEY and SVGAGI. The CDR3 sequence is 14 residues long. In DNA, the CDR3 is TGTGCCAGCAGTTACGGGTACAGAGACAATGAGCAGTTCTTC. Translation: CASSYGYRDNEQFF.